A selection of T cell receptor beta chains follows, all from one sample in a study of cytomegalovirus exposure and HLA in healthy donors. Sequencing used immunoSEQ multiplex PCR; TCRdb keeps in-frame clones, though not all of them. The sample includes under 55,000 clones, around 70% of them seen just once. Source material: PBMCs. The receptors shown here come from a woman aged 45 to 65 in good health and CMV-seronegative. Each CDR3 is given with its conserved first and last residue. Each record gives: clone size, J gene, D gene, V gene, CDR3 protein, CDR3 DNA. The D gene is left open where the match is weak. The size entry is marked missing in some rows and otherwise reads once, few, many or a size class.

once,TRBJ2-7,-,TRBV18,CASSPGVGDEQYF,TGTGCCAGCTCACCAGGCGTAGGGGACGAGCAGTACTTC
-,TRBJ2-1,-,TRBV19,CASLQVYNEQFF,TGTGCCAGTCTGCAGGTCTACAATGAGCAGTTCTTC
-,TRBJ1-4,-,TRBV30,CAWSVGVGTNEKLFF,TGTGCCTGGAGTGTCGGGGTGGGCACTAATGAAAAACTGTTTTTT
-,TRBJ2-5,-,TRBV15,CATSRDHHGETQYF,TGTGCCACCAGCAGAGATCACCACGGAGAGACCCAGTACTTC
few,TRBJ1-1,-,TRBV7-9,CASSFQEDTEAFF,TGTGCCAGCAGCTTCCAGGAGGACACTGAAGCTTTCTTT
few,TRBJ2-1,-,TRBV19,CASSIEGASYNEQFF,TGTGCCAGTAGTATAGAGGGGGCCTCCTACAATGAGCAGTTCTTC
-,TRBJ1-1,TRBD1,TRBV4-2,CASSQVGQASFGTEAFF,TGTGCCAGCAGCCAAGTTGGACAGGCCTCGTTTGGCACTGAAGCTTTCTTT
few,TRBJ2-7,-,TRBV10-3,CAISEGGGRQVEQYF,TGTGCCATCAGTGAGGGGGGCGGGAGACAAGTCGAGCAGTACTTC
-,TRBJ2-7,TRBD1,TRBV7-8,CASSLAGTGSYEQYF,TGTGCCAGCAGCTTAGCCGGGACAGGGAGTTACGAGCAGTACTTC
few,TRBJ1-1,-,TRBV4-1,CASSLRTEPFMNTEAFF,TGCGCCAGCAGCCTTCGGACAGAACCCTTCATGAACACTGAAGCTTTCTTT
-,TRBJ2-2,-,TRBV6-1,CASRETNTGELFF,TGTGCCAGCAGGGAGACTAACACCGGGGAGCTGTTTTTT
-,TRBJ2-7,TRBD1,TRBV6-5,CASRVHRGLTYEQYF,TGTGCCAGCAGGGTGCACAGGGGGTTGACCTACGAGCAGTACTTC
few,TRBJ2-3,TRBD2,TRBV6-1,CASKSERGVSDTQYF,TGTGCCAGCAAATCAGAGCGGGGGGTGTCAGATACGCAGTATTTT
once,TRBJ1-4,-,TRBV5-1,CASSDTIQGLKLFF,TGCGCCAGCAGCGACACGATACAGGGCTTGAAACTGTTTTTT
-,TRBJ2-6,-,TRBV18,CASSPDTGANVLTF,TGTGCCAGCTCACCGGACACTGGGGCCAACGTCCTGACTTTC
-,TRBJ2-7,-,TRBV28,CASSRDSWREQYF,TGTGCCAGCTCCCGGGACTCCTGGAGGGAGCAGTACTTC
-,TRBJ2-7,-,TRBV29-1,CSVGALREQYF,TGCAGCGTTGGGGCTCTAAGGGAGCAGTACTTC
-,TRBJ1-6,-,TRBV7-3,CASSLSPRAEGSPLHF,TGTGCCAGCAGCCTCTCACCCCGGGCCGAGGGTTCACCCCTCCACTTT
once,TRBJ1-2,TRBD1,TRBV28,CASSFGQGGYGYTF,TGTGCCAGCAGTTTTGGACAGGGCGGCTATGGCTACACCTTC
-,TRBJ2-1,TRBD2,TRBV5-1,CASSSRPSGLAAPLGSYNEQFF,TGCGCCAGCAGCTCAAGGCCTAGCGGACTAGCGGCCCCCCTGGGCTCCTACAATGAGCAGTTCTTC
-,TRBJ2-5,-,TRBV2,CAGEEMNGETQYF,TGTGCCGGGGAGGAAATGAATGGAGAGACCCAGTACTTC
-,TRBJ2-3,-,TRBV6-1,CASSATGNTDTQYF,TGTGCCAGCAGTGCGACAGGAAACACAGATACGCAGTATTTT
-,TRBJ2-5,-,TRBV2,CASSPQETQYF,TGTGCCAGCAGCCCCCAGGAGACCCAGTACTTC
-,TRBJ1-4,-,TRBV11-2,CASSALGVNEKLFF,TGTGCCAGCAGCGCATTAGGGGTCAATGAAAAACTGTTTTTT
-,TRBJ1-1,-,TRBV28,CASSNQRVNTEAFF,TGTGCCAGCAGCAACCAGAGGGTTAACACTGAAGCTTTCTTT
-,TRBJ2-3,-,TRBV7-9,CASSDSGIMGDTQYF,TGTGCCAGCAGCGATAGCGGCATAATGGGAGATACGCAGTATTTT
-,TRBJ2-1,TRBD1,TRBV7-2,CASSKDRSYNEQFF,TGTGCCAGCAGCAAGGACAGGTCCTACAATGAGCAGTTCTTC
few,TRBJ2-2,-,TRBV18,CASSPRQDTGELFF,TGTGCCAGCTCACCCCGACAGGACACCGGGGAGCTGTTTTTT
-,TRBJ2-7,-,TRBV2,CASSEADPWTISGYEQYF,TGTGCCAGCAGTGAAGCAGATCCCTGGACTATCTCTGGCTACGAGCAGTACTTC
-,TRBJ1-2,TRBD1,TRBV27,CASRPRDRGYGYTF,TGTGCCAGCAGACCCAGAGACAGGGGCTATGGCTACACCTTC
-,TRBJ1-6,TRBD1,TRBV9,CASSVARGNSPLHF,TGTGCCAGCAGCGTAGCCAGGGGGAACTCACCCCTCCACTTT
-,TRBJ1-4,-,TRBV5-1,CASSLGAGEGEKLFF,TGCGCCAGCAGCTTGGGAGCAGGGGAGGGGGAAAAACTGTTTTTT
-,TRBJ1-2,TRBD1,TRBV19,CASSIGTDSNYGYTF,TGTGCCAGTAGTATCGGGACAGACTCTAACTATGGCTACACCTTC
few,TRBJ2-7,TRBD1,TRBV28,CASSLYGTAYEQYF,TGTGCCAGCAGTTTATATGGGACAGCCTACGAGCAGTACTTC
few,TRBJ1-1,-,TRBV27,CATQGRTEAFF,TGTGCCACCCAGGGCCGCACTGAAGCTTTCTTT
-,TRBJ1-2,TRBD1,TRBV4-2,CASSPRDRGTNYGYTF,TGTGCCAGCAGCCCCCGGGACAGGGGAACTAACTATGGCTACACCTTC
few,TRBJ1-1,-,TRBV18,CASSQGLGRTEAFF,TGTGCCAGCTCCCAGGGTTTAGGGAGGACTGAAGCTTTCTTT
-,TRBJ2-5,-,TRBV6-5,CASSYSESGAQETQYF,TGTGCCAGCAGTTACTCGGAGTCAGGGGCCCAAGAGACCCAGTACTTC
-,TRBJ2-1,-,TRBV12-5,CASGPDGGNEQFF,TGTGCTAGTGGTCCCGACGGGGGCAATGAGCAGTTCTTC
-,TRBJ1-4,TRBD1,TRBV4-1,CASSQQGVDRREKLFF,TGCGCCAGCAGCCAACAGGGGGTAGACAGACGAGAAAAACTGTTTTTT
-,TRBJ2-6,-,TRBV29-1,CSVESSGANVLTF,TGCAGCGTTGAGAGCTCTGGGGCCAACGTCCTGACTTTC
-,TRBJ2-5,TRBD1,TRBV9,CASSVGTGGGETQYF,TGTGCCAGCAGCGTCGGGACAGGAGGTGGGGAGACCCAGTACTTC
few,TRBJ2-7,TRBD2,TRBV7-9,CASSLESAGEREQYF,TGTGCCAGCAGCTTAGAGTCGGCGGGGGAGAGGGAGCAGTACTTC
-,TRBJ2-1,TRBD1,TRBV5-1,CASSLEGQNNEQFF,TGCGCCAGCAGCTTGGAGGGACAGAACAATGAGCAGTTCTTC
-,TRBJ2-2,TRBD2,TRBV2,CASSPTSGRPRGGELFF,TGTGCCAGCAGTCCGACTAGCGGAAGGCCTAGGGGCGGGGAGCTGTTTTTT
-,TRBJ2-1,TRBD2,TRBV4-2,CASSQGLAGVEQFF,TGTGCCAGCAGCCAGGGACTAGCGGGAGTGGAACAGTTCTTC
-,TRBJ1-1,TRBD1,TRBV5-1,CASSLGDSRPGEAFF,TGCGCCAGCAGCTTGGGGGACAGCCGACCGGGTGAAGCTTTCTTT
-,TRBJ2-4,-,TRBV6-1,CASSEALTLGGNIQYF,TGTGCCAGCAGTGAAGCGCTTACCCTAGGGGGAAACATTCAGTACTTC
once,TRBJ2-5,TRBD2,TRBV5-1,CASSLGPTSAQETQYF,TGCGCCAGCAGCTTGGGGCCCACTAGCGCGCAAGAGACCCAGTACTTC
-,TRBJ2-1,TRBD2,TRBV29-1,CSVVTLAGVNNEQFF,TGCAGCGTTGTGACCCTAGCGGGAGTCAACAATGAGCAGTTCTTC
once,TRBJ1-1,-,TRBV5-1,CASSLGASNMNTEAFF,TGCGCCAGCAGCTTGGGGGCCTCCAACATGAACACTGAAGCTTTCTTT
-,TRBJ2-2,TRBD1,TRBV18,CASSSRGQVHGELFF,TGTGCCAGCTCATCAAGGGGACAGGTCCACGGGGAGCTGTTTTTT
-,TRBJ2-2,-,TRBV6-1,CASSGGRGHNTGELFF,TGTGCCAGCAGTGGGGGGAGGGGACACAACACCGGGGAGCTGTTTTTT
few,TRBJ2-6,-,TRBV4-3,CASSPDRGSGANVLTF,TGCGCCAGCAGCCCTGACCGGGGCTCTGGGGCCAACGTCCTGACTTTC
few,TRBJ1-1,-,TRBV9,CASSGSGERRTEAFF,TGTGCCAGCAGCGGTTCGGGGGAGAGGCGCACTGAAGCTTTCTTT
-,TRBJ1-6,-,TRBV5-6,CASSFQITSYNSPLHF,TGTGCCAGCAGCTTTCAGATTACGTCCTATAATTCACCCCTCCACTTT
few,TRBJ2-7,TRBD1,TRBV28,CASSLADRSYEQYF,TGTGCCAGCAGCCTGGCGGACAGGTCCTACGAGCAGTACTTC
-,TRBJ2-5,TRBD2,TRBV9,CASSVAASGGAYQETQYF,TGTGCCAGCAGCGTAGCGGCTAGCGGGGGGGCGTACCAAGAGACCCAGTACTTC